Sequencing of this TCR beta chain was carried out in a study of OX40 agonist ivuxolimab in advanced cancers. As for the study in general: Three individuals attained partial responses, comprising one hepatocellular carcinoma case and two cutaneous melanoma cases.

J was trimmed by 1 base and V by 0 bases; bases with no gene match: 14. The CDR3 spans 19 residues. CDR1 and CDR2 (germline): LGHNA, YSLEER. Libraries were prepared by immunoSEQ multiplex PCR; TCRdb keeps only in-frame clonotypes and omits some of them. The table lists 66,000 or so clones, about 80% of them singletons. This chain connects TRBV4-3 to TRBJ1-2; 7 bases fit TRBD1. This TCR derives from an adult with an advanced solid tumor such as melanoma, head and neck, liver or kidney cancer. Sample: CD4+ or CD8+ T cells sorted from blood, taken in a trial of the OX40 agonist ivuxolimab. Here the CDR3 reads CASSQETGEGATFNYGYTF. The CDR3 DNA sequence: TGCGCCAGCAGCCAAGAGACCGGAGAGGGGGCCACCTTTAACTATGGCTACACCTTC.